The present T cell receptor beta chain was sequenced within a study of blood T cell repertoires in COVID-19. Across the whole study: Italy, Spain and the United States were the sources of the convalescent and acute COVID-19 samples. Sources were T cells, B-cell-depleted T cells, or PBMCs; the material itself was cDNA or gDNA.

Sequenced by immunoSEQ multiplex PCR; TCRdb stores in-frame clones only, minus some. The table records some 490,000 clones, approximately 83% of them present only once. The CDR3 sequence is 15 residues long. Germline CDR1 reads SGDLS; CDR2 reads YYNGEE. V lost 0 bases and J lost 7, with 16 bases in between. This chain joins TRBV9 and TRBJ1-1; D not certain. The sample taken for sequencing was peripheral blood. The clonotype comes from a human donor in a cohort sampled during active COVID-19. CDR3 loop: CASSVVPDGIGEAFF. The CDR3 bases are TGTGCCAGCAGCGTAGTACCGGACGGGATCGGTGAAGCTTTCTTT.